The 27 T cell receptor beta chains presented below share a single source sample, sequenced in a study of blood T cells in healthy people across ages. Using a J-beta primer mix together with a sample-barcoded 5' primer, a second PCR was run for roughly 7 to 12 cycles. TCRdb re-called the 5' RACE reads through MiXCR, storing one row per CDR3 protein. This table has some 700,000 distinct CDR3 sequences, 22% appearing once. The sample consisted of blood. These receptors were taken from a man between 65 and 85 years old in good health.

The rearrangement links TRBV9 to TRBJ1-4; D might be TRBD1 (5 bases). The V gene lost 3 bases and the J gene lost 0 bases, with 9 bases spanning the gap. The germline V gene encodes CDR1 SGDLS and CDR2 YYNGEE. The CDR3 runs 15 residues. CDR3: CASSGRQSTNEKLFF. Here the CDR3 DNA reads TGTGCCAGCAGCGGACGACAGTCAACTAATGAAAAACTGTTTTTT.

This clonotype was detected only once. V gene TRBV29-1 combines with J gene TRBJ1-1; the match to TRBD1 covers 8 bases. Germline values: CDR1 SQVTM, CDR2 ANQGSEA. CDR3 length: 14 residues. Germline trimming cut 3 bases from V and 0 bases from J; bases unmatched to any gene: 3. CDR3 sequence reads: CSVETGDMNTEAFF. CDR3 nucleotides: TGCAGCGTTGAGACAGGGGACATGAACACTGAAGCTTTCTTT.

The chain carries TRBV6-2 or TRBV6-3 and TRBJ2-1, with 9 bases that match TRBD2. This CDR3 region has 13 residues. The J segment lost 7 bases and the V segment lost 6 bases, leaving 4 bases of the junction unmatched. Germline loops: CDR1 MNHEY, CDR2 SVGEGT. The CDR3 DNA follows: TGTGCCAGCAGGAATGCGGGAGGGAATGAGCAGTTCTTC. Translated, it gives CASRNAGGNEQFF.

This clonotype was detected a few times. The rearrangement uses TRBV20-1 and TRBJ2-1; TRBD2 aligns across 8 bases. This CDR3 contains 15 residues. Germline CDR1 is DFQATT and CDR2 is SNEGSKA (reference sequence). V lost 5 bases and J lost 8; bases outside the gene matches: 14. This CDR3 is CSADSGGAKLDEQFF. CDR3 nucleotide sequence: TGCAGTGCTGATTCCGGGGGGGCGAAATTAGATGAGCAGTTCTTC.

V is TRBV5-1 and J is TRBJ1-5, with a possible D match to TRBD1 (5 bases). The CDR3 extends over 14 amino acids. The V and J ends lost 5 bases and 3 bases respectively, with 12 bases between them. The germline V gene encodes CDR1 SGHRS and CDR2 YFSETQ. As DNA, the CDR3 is TGCGCCAGCAGTCCGGGGGGGACCAATCAGCCCCAGCATTTT. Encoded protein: CASSPGGTNQPQHF.

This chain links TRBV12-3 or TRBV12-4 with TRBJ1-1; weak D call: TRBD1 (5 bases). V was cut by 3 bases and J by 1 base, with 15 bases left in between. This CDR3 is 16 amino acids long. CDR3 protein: CASSFGGIGENTEAFF. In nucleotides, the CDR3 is TGTGCCAGCAGTTTTGGGGGGATCGGTGAGAACACTGAAGCTTTCTTT.

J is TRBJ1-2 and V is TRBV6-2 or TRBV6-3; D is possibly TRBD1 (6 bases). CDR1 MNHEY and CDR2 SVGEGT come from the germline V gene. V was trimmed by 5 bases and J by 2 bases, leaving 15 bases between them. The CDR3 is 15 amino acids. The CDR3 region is CASSDPSGTNYGYTF. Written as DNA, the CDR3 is TGTGCCAGCAGTGACCCATCGGGGACAAACTATGGCTACACCTTC.

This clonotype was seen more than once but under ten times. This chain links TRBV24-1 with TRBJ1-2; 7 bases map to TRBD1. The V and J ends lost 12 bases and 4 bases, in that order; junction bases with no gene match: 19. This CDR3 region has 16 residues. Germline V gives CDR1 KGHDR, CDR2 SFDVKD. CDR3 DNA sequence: TGTGCCGTGGCCCTCGGTAAGGGGGCCGTGAGCTATGGCTACACCTTC. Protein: CAVALGKGAVSYGYTF.

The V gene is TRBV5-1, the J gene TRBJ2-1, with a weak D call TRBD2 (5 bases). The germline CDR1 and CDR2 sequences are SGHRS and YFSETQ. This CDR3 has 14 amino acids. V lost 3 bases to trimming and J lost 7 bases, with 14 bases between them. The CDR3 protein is CASSWSQRTNEQFF. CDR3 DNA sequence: TGCGCCAGCAGCTGGAGCCAGCGGACTAATGAGCAGTTCTTC.

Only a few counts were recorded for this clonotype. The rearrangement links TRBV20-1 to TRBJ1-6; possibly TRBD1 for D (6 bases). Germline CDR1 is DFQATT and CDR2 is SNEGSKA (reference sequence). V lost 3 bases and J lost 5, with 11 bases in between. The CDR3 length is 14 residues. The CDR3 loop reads CSARAGANNSPLHF. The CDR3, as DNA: TGCAGTGCTAGGGCGGGGGCTAATAATTCACCCCTCCACTTT.

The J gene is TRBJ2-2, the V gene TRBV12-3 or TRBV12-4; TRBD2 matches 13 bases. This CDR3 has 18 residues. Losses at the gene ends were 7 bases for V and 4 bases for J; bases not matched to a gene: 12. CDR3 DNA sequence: TGTGCCAGCACCCCACTAGCGGGAGGGCCCTCTGGCACCGGGGAGCTGTTTTTT. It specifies CASTPLAGGPSGTGELFF.

The CDR3 region is CASSPTLTSGKETQYF. The CDR3 bases are TGTGCCAGCTCACCGACGTTGACTAGCGGTAAAGAGACCCAGTACTTC. The chain combines TRBV18 with TRBJ2-5, with 9 positions matching TRBD2. The length of the CDR3 is 16 residues. Germline assignment: CDR1 KGHSH and CDR2 LQKENI. Germline trimming cut 3 bases from V and 3 bases from J; bases unmatched to any gene: 8. The whole variable domain, filled in from reference TRBV18 and TRBJ2-5, reads NAGVMQNPRHLVRRRGQEARLRCSPMKGHSHVYWYRQLPEEGLKFMVYLQKENIIDESGMPKERFSAEFPKEGPSILRIQQVVRGDSAAYFCASSPTLTSGKETQYFGPGTRLLVL.

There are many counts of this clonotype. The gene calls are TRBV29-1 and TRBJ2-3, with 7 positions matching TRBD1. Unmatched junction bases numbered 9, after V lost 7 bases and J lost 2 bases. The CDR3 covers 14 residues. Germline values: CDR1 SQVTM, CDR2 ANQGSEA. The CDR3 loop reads CSARRGTATDTQYF. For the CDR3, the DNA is TGCAGCGCCCGAAGGGGGACAGCCACAGATACGCAGTATTTT.

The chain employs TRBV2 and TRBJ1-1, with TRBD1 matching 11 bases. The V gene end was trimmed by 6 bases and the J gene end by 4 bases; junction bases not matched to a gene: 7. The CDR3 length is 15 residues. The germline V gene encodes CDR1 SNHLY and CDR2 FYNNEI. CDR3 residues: CASSGPGTGGTEAFF. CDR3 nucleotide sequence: TGTGCCAGCAGCGGTCCCGGGACAGGGGGCACTGAAGCTTTCTTT.

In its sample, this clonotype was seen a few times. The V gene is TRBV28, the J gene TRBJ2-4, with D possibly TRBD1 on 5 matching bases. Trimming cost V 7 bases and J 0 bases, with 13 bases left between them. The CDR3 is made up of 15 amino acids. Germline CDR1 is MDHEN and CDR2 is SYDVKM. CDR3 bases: TGTGCCAGCAATGGGGCCGCATTAGCCAAAAACATTCAGTACTTC. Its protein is CASNGAALAKNIQYF.

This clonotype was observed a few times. CDR3: CSVPKGGGEQFF. CDR3 in DNA: TGCAGCGTTCCTAAGGGGGGAGGTGAGCAGTTCTTC. The chain carries TRBV29-1 and TRBJ2-5, with D perhaps TRBD1 or TRBD2 (6 bases each). The DNA end is a closer match to TRBJ2-1, so the J assignment may be wrong. Germline CDR1 is SQVTM and CDR2 is ANQGSEA. CDR3 length: 12 amino acids.

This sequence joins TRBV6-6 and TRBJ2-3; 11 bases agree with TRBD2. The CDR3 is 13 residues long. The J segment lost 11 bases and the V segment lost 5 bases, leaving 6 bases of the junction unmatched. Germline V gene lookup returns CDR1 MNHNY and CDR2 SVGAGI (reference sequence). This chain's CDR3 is CASSRASGGLQYF. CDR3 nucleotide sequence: TGTGCCAGCAGTAGAGCTAGCGGGGGGTTGCAGTATTTT.

The CDR3 DNA sequence: TGTGCCAGTGGGACTAGCGGGGTGGCTGAGCAGTTCTTC. Residues: CASGTSGVAEQFF. The rearrangement links TRBV10-3 to TRBJ2-5, with 13 bases fitting TRBD2. The DNA end lines up better with TRBJ2-1; the J call may be wrong. From germline, CDR1 is ENHRY and CDR2 SYGVKD. This CDR3 comprises 13 residues.

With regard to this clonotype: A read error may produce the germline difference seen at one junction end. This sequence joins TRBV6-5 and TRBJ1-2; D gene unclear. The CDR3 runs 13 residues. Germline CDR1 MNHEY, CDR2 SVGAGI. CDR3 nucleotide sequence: TGTGCCAGCAGTTACGTCGGGAGGATTGGGTACGCCTTC. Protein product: CASSYVGRIGYAF.

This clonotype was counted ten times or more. CDR3 sequence reads: CASSLGQINEKLFF. In DNA form, the CDR3 reads TGCGCCAGCAGCTTGGGACAGATTAATGAAAAACTGTTTTTT. The chain has TRBV5-1 and TRBJ1-4; possibly TRBD1 for D (5 bases). Trimming took off 0 bases at V and 4 bases at J, with 7 bases between the two ends. CDR3 length: 14 residues. Germline V lookup: CDR1 SGHRS, CDR2 YFSETQ.

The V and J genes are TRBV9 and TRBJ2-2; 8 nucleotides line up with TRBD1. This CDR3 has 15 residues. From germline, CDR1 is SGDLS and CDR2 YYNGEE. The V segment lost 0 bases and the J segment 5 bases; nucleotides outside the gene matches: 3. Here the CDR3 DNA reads TGTGCCAGCAGCGTAGCAGGGGGCGTAACCGGGGAGCTGTTTTTT. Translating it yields CASSVAGGVTGELFF.

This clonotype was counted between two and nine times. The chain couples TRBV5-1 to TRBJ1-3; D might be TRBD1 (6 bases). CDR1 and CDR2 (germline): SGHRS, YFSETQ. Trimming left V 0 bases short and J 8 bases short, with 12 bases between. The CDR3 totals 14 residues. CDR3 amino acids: CASSLVGARDTIYF. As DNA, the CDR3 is TGCGCCAGCAGCTTGGTGGGGGCGCGGGACACCATATATTTT.

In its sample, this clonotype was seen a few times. The CDR3 nucleotides read TGTGCCAGCAGCACCTGGACAGGGTACGAGCTGTTTTTT. Translation gives CASSTWTGYELFF. The chain employs TRBV11-2 and TRBJ2-2, with 8 bases that match TRBD1. V lost 5 bases to trimming and J lost 11 bases; unmatched junction nucleotides: 7. Per germline, CDR1 SGHAT and CDR2 FQNNGV. CDR3 size: 13 residues.

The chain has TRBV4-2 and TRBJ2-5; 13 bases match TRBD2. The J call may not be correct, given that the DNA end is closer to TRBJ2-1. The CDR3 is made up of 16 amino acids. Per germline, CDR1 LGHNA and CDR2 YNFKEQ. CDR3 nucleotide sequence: TGTGCCAGCAGCCAACCGACTAGCGGGGGGTCGTATGAGCAGTTCTTC. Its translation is CASSQPTSGGSYEQFF.

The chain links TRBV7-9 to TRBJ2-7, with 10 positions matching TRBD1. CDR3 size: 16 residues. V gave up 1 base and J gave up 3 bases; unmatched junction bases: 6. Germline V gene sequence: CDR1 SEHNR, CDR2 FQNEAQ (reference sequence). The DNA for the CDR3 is TGTGCCAGCAGCTTAGAGGGGACAGGGGTGAACTACGAGCAGTACTTC. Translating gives CASSLEGTGVNYEQYF.

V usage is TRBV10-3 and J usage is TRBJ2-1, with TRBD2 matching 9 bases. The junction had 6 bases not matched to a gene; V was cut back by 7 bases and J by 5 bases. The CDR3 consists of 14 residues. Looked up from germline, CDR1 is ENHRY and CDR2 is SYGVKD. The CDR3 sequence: CAINPGLANNEQFF. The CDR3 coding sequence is TGTGCCATCAACCCGGGACTAGCTAACAATGAGCAGTTCTTC.

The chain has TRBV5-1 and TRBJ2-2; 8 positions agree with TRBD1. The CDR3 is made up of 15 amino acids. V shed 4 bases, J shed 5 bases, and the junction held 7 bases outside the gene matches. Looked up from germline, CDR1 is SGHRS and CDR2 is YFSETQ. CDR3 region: CASSPWTGRTGELFF. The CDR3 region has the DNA TGCGCCAGCAGCCCGTGGACAGGGCGGACCGGGGAGCTGTTTTTT.